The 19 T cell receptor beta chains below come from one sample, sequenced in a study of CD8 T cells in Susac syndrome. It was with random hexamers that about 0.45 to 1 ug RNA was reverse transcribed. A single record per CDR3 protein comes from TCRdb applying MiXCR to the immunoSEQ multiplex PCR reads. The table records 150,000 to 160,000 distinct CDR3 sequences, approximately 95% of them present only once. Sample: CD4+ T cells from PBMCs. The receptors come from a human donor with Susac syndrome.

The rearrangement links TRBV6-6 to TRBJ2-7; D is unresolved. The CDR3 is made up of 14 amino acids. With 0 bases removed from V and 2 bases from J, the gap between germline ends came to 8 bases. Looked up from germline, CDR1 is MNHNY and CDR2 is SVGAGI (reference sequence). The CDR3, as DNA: TGTGCCAGCAGTTACTCGGGTGCCCCCTACGAGCAGTACTTC. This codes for CASSYSGAPYEQYF.

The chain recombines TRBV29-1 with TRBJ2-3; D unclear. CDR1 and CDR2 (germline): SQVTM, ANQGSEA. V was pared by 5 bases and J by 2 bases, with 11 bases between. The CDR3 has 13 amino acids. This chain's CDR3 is CSVTRLSTDTQYF. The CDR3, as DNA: TGCAGCGTTACCCGGCTTTCCACAGATACGCAGTATTTT.

CDR3 sequence: CSAGGADTQYF. The CDR3, as DNA: TGCAGTGCGGGGGGGGCAGATACGCAGTATTTT. The chain links TRBV20-1 to TRBJ2-3, with TRBD2 matching over 7 bases. The germline V gene has CDR1 DFQATT and CDR2 SNEGSKA (reference sequence). The CDR3 contains 11 residues. With 6 bases clipped from V and 4 bases from J, the junction kept 1 base outside the gene matches.

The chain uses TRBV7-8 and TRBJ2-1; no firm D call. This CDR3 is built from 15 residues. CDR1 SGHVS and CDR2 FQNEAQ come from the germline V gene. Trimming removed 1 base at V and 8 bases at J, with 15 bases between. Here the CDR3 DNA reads TGTGCCAGCAGCTTAGGTAGGGTTGGCCCATATGAGCAGTTCTTC. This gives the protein CASSLGRVGPYEQFF.

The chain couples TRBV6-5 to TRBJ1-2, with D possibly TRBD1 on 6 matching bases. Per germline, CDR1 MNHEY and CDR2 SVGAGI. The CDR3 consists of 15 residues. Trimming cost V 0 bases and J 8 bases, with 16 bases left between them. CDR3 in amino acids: CASSYSGRGVWGYTF. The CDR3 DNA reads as TGTGCCAGCAGTTACTCTGGCAGGGGAGTCTGGGGCTACACCTTC.

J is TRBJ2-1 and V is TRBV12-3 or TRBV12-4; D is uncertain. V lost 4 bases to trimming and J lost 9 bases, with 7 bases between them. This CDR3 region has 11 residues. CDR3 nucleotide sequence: TGTGCCAGCAGTTCTCCGGGTGAGCAGTTCTTC. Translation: CASSSPGEQFF.

The CDR3 here is CASSFSSGGAPEQYF. Written as DNA, the CDR3 is TGTGCCAGCAGCTTCTCTAGCGGGGGGGCACCCGAGCAGTACTTC. The chain recombines TRBV13 with TRBJ2-7, with 12 bases that match TRBD2. Germline V gene sequence: CDR1 PRHDT, CDR2 FYEKMQ (reference sequence). This CDR3 is 15 amino acids long. V trimming: 3 bases; J trimming: 6 bases; junction bases outside the gene matches: 6. Full variable domain (remainder filled in from reference TRBV13 and TRBJ2-7): AAGVIQSPRHLIKEKRETATLKCYPIPRHDTVYWYQQGPGQDPQFLISFYEKMQSDKGSIPDRFSAQQFSDYHSELNMSSLELGDSALYFCASSFSSGGAPEQYFGPGTRLTVT.

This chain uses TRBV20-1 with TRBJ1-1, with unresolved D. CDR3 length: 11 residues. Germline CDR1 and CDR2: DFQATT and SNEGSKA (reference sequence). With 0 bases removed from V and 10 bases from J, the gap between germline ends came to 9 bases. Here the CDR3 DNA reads TGCAGTGCTAGAGATCCGGGGTTAGCTTTCTTT. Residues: CSARDPGLAFF.

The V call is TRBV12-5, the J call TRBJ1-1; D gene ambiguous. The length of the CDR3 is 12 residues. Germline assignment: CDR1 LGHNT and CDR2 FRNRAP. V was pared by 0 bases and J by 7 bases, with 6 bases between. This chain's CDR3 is CASGLVRDEAFF. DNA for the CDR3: TGTGCTAGTGGTTTGGTCCGGGATGAAGCTTTCTTT.

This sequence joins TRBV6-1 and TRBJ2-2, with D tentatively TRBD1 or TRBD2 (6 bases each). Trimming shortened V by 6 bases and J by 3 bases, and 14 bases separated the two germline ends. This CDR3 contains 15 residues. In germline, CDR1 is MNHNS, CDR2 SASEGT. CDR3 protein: CASSKQGLHTGELFF. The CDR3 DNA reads TGTGCCAGCAGCAAACAGGGACTGCACACCGGGGAGCTGTTTTTT.

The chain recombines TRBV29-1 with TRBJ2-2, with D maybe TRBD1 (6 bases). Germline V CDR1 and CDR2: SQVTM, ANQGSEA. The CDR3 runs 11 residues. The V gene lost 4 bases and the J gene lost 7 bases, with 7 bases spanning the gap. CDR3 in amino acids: CSVGGGGELFF. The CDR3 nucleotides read TGCAGCGTTGGAGGGGGCGGGGAGCTGTTTTTT.

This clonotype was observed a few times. CDR3 loop: CASSVAGSGNTIYF. DNA of the CDR3: TGTGCCAGCAGCGTAGCGGGCTCTGGAAACACCATATATTTT. This chain links TRBV9 with TRBJ1-3; no reliable D call. Trimming took off 0 bases at V and 0 bases at J, with 4 bases between the two ends. CDR1 is SGDLS and CDR2 is YYNGEE in the germline V gene. This CDR3 is 14 amino acids long.

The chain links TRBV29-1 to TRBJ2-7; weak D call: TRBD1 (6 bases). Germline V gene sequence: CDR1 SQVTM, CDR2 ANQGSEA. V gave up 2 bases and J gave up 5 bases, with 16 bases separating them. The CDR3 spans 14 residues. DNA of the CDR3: TGCAGCGTTGAATTACCTGGGGGCGCGGACGAGCAGTACTTC. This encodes CSVELPGGADEQYF.

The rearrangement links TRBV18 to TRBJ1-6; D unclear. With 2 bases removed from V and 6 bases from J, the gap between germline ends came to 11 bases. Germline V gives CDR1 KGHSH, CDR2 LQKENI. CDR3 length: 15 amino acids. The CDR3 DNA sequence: TGTGCCAGCTCACCAGCCGGAGGAGGTAATTCACCCCTCCACTTT. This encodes CASSPAGGGNSPLHF. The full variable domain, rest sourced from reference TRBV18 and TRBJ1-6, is NAGVMQNPRHLVRRRGQEARLRCSPMKGHSHVYWYRQLPEEGLKFMVYLQKENIIDESGMPKERFSAEFPKEGPSILRIQQVVRGDSAAYFCASSPAGGGNSPLHFGNGTRLTVT.

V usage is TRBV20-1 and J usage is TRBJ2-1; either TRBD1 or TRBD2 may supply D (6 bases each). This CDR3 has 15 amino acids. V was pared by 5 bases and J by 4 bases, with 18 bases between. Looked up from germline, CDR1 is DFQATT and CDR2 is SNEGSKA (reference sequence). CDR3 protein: CSAYRGPDGYNEQFF. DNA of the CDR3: TGCAGTGCTTACCGGGGGCCTGACGGGTACAATGAGCAGTTCTTC.

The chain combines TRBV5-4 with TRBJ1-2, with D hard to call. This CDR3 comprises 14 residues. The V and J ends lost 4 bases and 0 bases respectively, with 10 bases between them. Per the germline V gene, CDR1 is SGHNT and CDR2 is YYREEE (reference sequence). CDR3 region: CASSREGANYGYTF. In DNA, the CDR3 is TGTGCCAGCAGCCGGGAGGGAGCTAACTATGGCTACACCTTC.

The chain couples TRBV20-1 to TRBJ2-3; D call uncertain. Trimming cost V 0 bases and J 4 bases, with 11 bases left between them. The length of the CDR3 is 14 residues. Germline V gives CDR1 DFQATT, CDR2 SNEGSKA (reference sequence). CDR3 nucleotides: TGCAGTGCTAGAGATGCGAGTGGGGCAGATACGCAGTATTTT. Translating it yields CSARDASGADTQYF.

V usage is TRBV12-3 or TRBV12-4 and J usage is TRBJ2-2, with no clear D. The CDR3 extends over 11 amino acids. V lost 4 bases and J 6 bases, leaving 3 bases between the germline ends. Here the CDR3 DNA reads TGTGCCAGCAGTTCTGCCGGGGAGCTGTTTTTT. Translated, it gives CASSSAGELFF.

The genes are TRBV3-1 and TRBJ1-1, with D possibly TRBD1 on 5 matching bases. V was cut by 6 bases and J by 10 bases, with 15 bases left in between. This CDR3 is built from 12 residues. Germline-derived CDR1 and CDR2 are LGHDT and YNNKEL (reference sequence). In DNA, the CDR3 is TGTGCCAGCAGTCCTGCAGCAGGGAGAGCTTTCTTT. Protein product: CASSPAAGRAFF. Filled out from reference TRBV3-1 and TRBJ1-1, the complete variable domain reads DTAVSQTPKYLVTQMGNDKSIKCEQNLGHDTMYWYKQDSKKFLKIMFSYNNKELIINETVPNRFSPKSPDKAHLNLHINSLELGDSAVYFCASSPAAGRAFFGQGTRLTVV.